This T cell receptor beta chain was obtained from a study of cytomegalovirus exposure and HLA in healthy donors. While the first cohort had 700 or so subjects, the donors belonged to the separate validation cohort of over a hundred subjects. This CDR3 has 12 amino acids. The germline V gene encodes CDR1 MDHEN and CDR2 SYDVKM. V was pared by 1 base and J by 9 bases, with 7 bases between. Using immunoSEQ multiplex PCR, the repertoire was profiled, and TCRdb retains in-frame clones only, with some absent. The sample includes some 150,000 clones, about 91% seen only once; the top ten take around 8%. The chain couples TRBV28 to TRBJ2-1; perhaps TRBD2 as D (5 bases). Sequences were obtained from PBMCs. The TCR sequence derives from a woman between 18 and 30 years old in good health and CMV-seropositive. CDR3 sequence: CASSLYAGEQFF. The CDR3 region has the DNA TGTGCCAGCAGTTTATACGCGGGTGAGCAGTTCTTC.